This T cell receptor beta chain was identified during a study of blood T cell repertoires in COVID-19. Generated by immunoSEQ multiplex PCR, the TCRdb table keeps only in-frame clones and is missing some. The repertoire holds approximately 110,000 clones, with around 85% as singletons. CDR3 size: 13 residues. Per the germline V gene, CDR1 is SNHLY and CDR2 is FYNNEI. The V segment lost 10 bases and the J segment 3 bases; nucleotides outside the gene matches: 5. Sequencing was done on a sample of peripheral blood. This receptor was obtained from a woman aged 60-75 years with COVID-19, enrolled during active disease. The rearrangement uses TRBV2 and TRBJ1-4; TRBD1 matches at 7 bases. The CDR3 region has the DNA TGTGCCATCCGGACAGGATCTAATGAAAAACTGTTTTTT. Translating it yields CAIRTGSNEKLFF.